The 23 T cell receptor beta chains presented below share a single source sample, sequenced in a study of blood T cell repertoires in COVID-19. Libraries were prepared by immunoSEQ multiplex PCR; TCRdb keeps only in-frame clonotypes and omits some of them. The data contain 280,000 or so clones, nearly 90% of them singletons. Sequencing was done on a sample of PBMCs or T cells enriched from blood (not recorded which). Receptors were obtained from a woman aged 50 to 60 who had been exposed to COVID-19.

The chain has TRBV7-2 and TRBJ2-5; TRBD2 matches 10 bases. Germline CDR1 reads SGHTA; CDR2 reads FQGNSA. This CDR3 is 15 amino acids long. V lost 5 bases, J lost 5 bases, and 8 bases stayed unmatched. CDR3 bases: TGTGCCAGCAGCCCCCCTAGCGGGGGCCGGGAGACCCAGTACTTC. Its translation: CASSPPSGGRETQYF.

The CDR3 bases are TGTGCCAGCAGCCGGGACAGGACCTACGAGCAGTACTTC. It translates to CASSRDRTYEQYF. The chain uses TRBV28 and TRBJ2-7; 8 nucleotides agree with TRBD1. The CDR3 consists of 13 residues. J gave up 2 bases and V 6 bases, and 3 bases lay outside the gene matches. CDR1 is MDHEN and CDR2 is SYDVKM in the germline V gene.

The chain combines TRBV9 with TRBJ2-4, with 7 bases aligning to TRBD1. V shed 0 bases, J shed 7 bases, and the junction held 4 bases outside the gene matches. The CDR3 length is 14 residues. In germline, CDR1 is SGDLS, CDR2 YYNGEE. Written as DNA, the CDR3 is TGTGCCAGCAGCGTAGGCACAGGGGCGAACATTCAGTACTTC. It is translated as CASSVGTGANIQYF.

The V call is TRBV28, the J call TRBJ1-2, with TRBD1 matching over 10 bases. V was clipped by 6 bases and J by 5 bases; unmatched bases: 3. The germline V gene encodes CDR1 MDHEN and CDR2 SYDVKM. There are 13 residues in the CDR3. CDR3 in amino acids: CASRGQGGYGYTF. CDR3 nucleotides: TGTGCCAGCAGAGGACAGGGGGGATATGGCTACACCTTC.

V and J are TRBV28 and TRBJ2-5; 13 bases match TRBD2. The ends lost 4 bases at V and 5 bases at J; junction bases unmatched: 10. The germline CDR1 and CDR2 sequences are MDHEN and SYDVKM. The CDR3 has 17 amino acids. CDR3: CASSSLGLAGRLETQYF. CDR3 nucleotides: TGTGCCAGCAGTTCCCTGGGACTAGCGGGGCGTCTGGAGACCCAGTACTTC.

The chain carries TRBV5-1 and TRBJ2-3, with D possibly being TRBD2 (6 bases). The V and J ends lost 4 bases and 4 bases respectively, with 19 bases between them. This CDR3 has 16 amino acids. CDR1 and CDR2 from the germline V gene are SGHRS and YFSETQ. As DNA, the CDR3 is TGCGCCAGCAGCCTAAAACTAGCTCCCTACGCAGATACGCAGTATTTT. Protein product: CASSLKLAPYADTQYF.

The rearrangement uses TRBV6-5 and TRBJ1-2, with unresolved D. The CDR3 runs to 15 residues. CDR1 is MNHEY and CDR2 is SVGAGI in the germline V gene. V was shortened by 2 bases and J by 2 bases, with 12 bases between the two germline ends. The CDR3 region has the DNA TGTGCCAGCAGTTACAGGGTGGGAGCAAACTATGGCTACACCTTC. Amino acids: CASSYRVGANYGYTF.

As for this clone: The junction shows a germline mismatch at one end, possibly a read error. The V call is TRBV2, the J call TRBJ2-1, with no clear D. The CDR3 covers 11 residues. Per the germline V gene, CDR1 is SNHLY and CDR2 is FYNNEI. The CDR3 sequence: CASRSFNEQFF. The CDR3 region has the DNA TGTGCCAGCAGGTCCTTCAATGAGCAGTTCTTC.

This chain joins TRBV19 and TRBJ2-3; 11 bases are a match to TRBD2. The ends lost 2 bases at V and 5 bases at J; junction bases unmatched: 3. Germline CDR1 reads LNHDA; CDR2 reads SQIVND (reference sequence). The CDR3 consists of 15 residues. This chain's CDR3 is CASSILTSGGDTQYF. In DNA form, the CDR3 reads TGTGCCAGTAGTATACTCACTAGCGGGGGAGATACGCAGTATTTT.

V is TRBV11-3 and J is TRBJ2-7; 10 bases map to TRBD2. The CDR3 sequence is 15 residues long. V was clipped by 5 bases and J by 0 bases; unmatched bases: 4. Germline assignment: CDR1 SGHNT and CDR2 YENEEA. The CDR3 DNA reads as TGTGCCAGCAGCGAGCGGGGGGGGACCTCCTACGAGCAGTACTTC. The encoded protein is CASSERGGTSYEQYF.

The rearrangement joins TRBV3-1 (or the pseudogene TRBV3-2) to TRBJ1-5, with a weak D call TRBD1 (5 bases). With 4 bases removed from V and 3 bases from J, the gap between germline ends came to 13 bases. The CDR3 extends over 15 amino acids. The germline CDR1 and CDR2 sequences are LGHDT and YNNKEL (reference sequence). The CDR3 region has the DNA TGTGCCAGCAGCCCTCAGGGTTTTGACAATCAGCCCCAGCATTTT. It is translated as CASSPQGFDNQPQHF.

CDR3 bases: TGCGCCAGCAGCTTATCCCCGGGACAGGGGAACTACGAGCAGTACTTC. It codes for CASSLSPGQGNYEQYF. The chain recombines TRBV5-1 with TRBJ2-7, with TRBD1 identical over 10 bases. V shed 2 bases, J shed 3 bases, and the junction held 8 bases outside the gene matches. The CDR3 spans 16 residues. CDR1 is SGHRS and CDR2 is YFSETQ in the germline V gene.

V and J are TRBV18 and TRBJ2-7, with D possibly TRBD2 on 6 matching bases. This CDR3 region has 14 residues. Germline loops: CDR1 KGHSH, CDR2 LQKENI. V was trimmed by 5 bases and J by 6 bases, leaving 17 bases between them. The CDR3 is CASSASGDPGEQYF. DNA of the CDR3: TGTGCCAGCTCAGCCTCGGGGGATCCGGGCGAGCAGTACTTC. The variable domain in full, with the rest retrieved from reference TRBV18 and TRBJ2-7, is NAGVMQNPRHLVRRRGQEARLRCSPMKGHSHVYWYRQLPEEGLKFMVYLQKENIIDESGMPKERFSAEFPKEGPSILRIQQVVRGDSAAYFCASSASGDPGEQYFGPGTRLTVT.

The chain couples TRBV3-1 (or the pseudogene TRBV3-2) to TRBJ2-3; 11 nucleotides align to TRBD2. The V gene's germline CDR1 is LGHDT and CDR2 YNNKEL (reference sequence). Unmatched junction bases numbered 3, after V lost 4 bases and J lost 0 bases. CDR3 size: 16 residues. CDR3 region: CASSLTSGSSTDTQYF. DNA of the CDR3: TGTGCCAGCAGCCTCACTAGCGGGAGCAGCACAGATACGCAGTATTTT.

The V and J genes are TRBV4-1 and TRBJ1-2; D is unresolved. Germline CDR1 is MGHRA and CDR2 is YSYEKL. Trimming took 0 bases from V and 8 from J, leaving 13 bases between them. The CDR3 runs 14 residues. CDR3 residues: CASSQEIAAGGYTF. The DNA of the CDR3 is TGCGCCAGCAGCCAAGAAATAGCCGCTGGGGGCTACACCTTC.

The chain links TRBV18 to TRBJ2-5; 7 bases match TRBD1. The CDR3 spans 14 residues. The junction had 0 bases not matched to a gene; V was cut back by 0 bases and J by 2 bases. From germline, CDR1 is KGHSH and CDR2 LQKENI. In DNA, the CDR3 is TGTGCCAGCTCACCACCCAGGGGGCAAGAGACCCAGTACTTC. This translates into CASSPPRGQETQYF.

This chain links TRBV19 with TRBJ2-2; perhaps TRBD2 as D (6 bases). V was cut by 7 bases and J by 7 bases, with 19 bases left in between. CDR1 is LNHDA and CDR2 is SQIVND in the germline V gene (reference sequence). This CDR3 has 15 amino acids. The DNA of the CDR3 is TGTGCCAGTAAGCGTGGGGGGTCCGGAATCGGGGAGCTGTTTTTT. Translated: CASKRGGSGIGELFF.

The genes are TRBV6-5 and TRBJ2-1; TRBD2 matches 10 bases. The CDR3 is 16 amino acids. Germline CDR1 is MNHEY and CDR2 is SVGAGI. V shed 4 bases and J 4 bases; nucleotides not matched to a gene: 7. The CDR3 reads CASSSQTSGYYNEQFF. The DNA of the CDR3 is TGTGCCAGCAGTTCACAGACTAGCGGGTATTACAATGAGCAGTTCTTC.

The gene calls are TRBV7-8 and TRBJ1-1; 9 bases agree with TRBD1. CDR1 is SGHVS, CDR2 FQNEAQ, per germline. The CDR3 is 20 amino acids. V gave up 2 bases and J gave up 0 bases; unmatched junction bases: 16. In DNA, the CDR3 is TGTGCCAGCAGCTTAAGGAGGACAGGGGATTTTCCAAATATGAACACTGAAGCTTTCTTT. As protein: CASSLRRTGDFPNMNTEAFF.

This sequence joins TRBV5-1 and TRBJ2-5; 9 bases fit TRBD2. From germline, CDR1 is SGHRS and CDR2 YFSETQ. Trimming at V came to 2 bases and at J to 4 bases, leaving 3 bases not matched to a gene. This CDR3 has 14 residues. Here the CDR3 DNA reads TGCGCCAGCAGCTTAGCGGGGGGTTCAGAGACCCAGTACTTC. It codes for CASSLAGGSETQYF. Using reference TRBV5-1 and TRBJ2-5 for the parts outside the CDR3, the full variable domain is KAGVTQTPRYLIKTRGQQVTLSCSPISGHRSVSWYQQTPGQGLQFLFEYFSETQRNKGNFPGRFSGRQFSNSRSEMNVSTLELGDSALYLCASSLAGGSETQYFGPGTRLLVL.

This chain uses TRBV15 with TRBJ1-6; 10 nucleotides align to TRBD1. The CDR3 has 15 amino acids. V shed 5 bases and J 12 bases; nucleotides not matched to a gene: 10. Germline CDR1 is LNHNV and CDR2 is YYDKDF (reference sequence). CDR3 DNA sequence: TGTGCCACCAGCCCCCAGACAGGGGGCGTCGTACCCCTCCACTTT. Its translation: CATSPQTGGVVPLHF. Full variable domain (outside the CDR3, taken from reference TRBV15 and TRBJ1-6): DAMVIQNPRYQVTQFGKPVTLSCSQTLNHNVMYWYQQKSSQAPKLLFHYYDKDFNNEADTPDNFQSRRPNTSFCFLDIRSPGLGDTAMYLCATSPQTGGVVPLHFGNGTRLTVT.

The chain carries TRBV28 and TRBJ2-2; 8 bases are shared with TRBD1. Germline V gene sequence: CDR1 MDHEN, CDR2 SYDVKM. CDR3 size: 15 residues. The V gene end was trimmed by 8 bases and the J gene end by 1 base; junction bases not matched to a gene: 6. The CDR3 DNA is TGTGCCAGCGGTCCAGGGGGCTTGAACACCGGGGAGCTGTTTTTT. This codes for CASGPGGLNTGELFF.

The chain employs TRBV15 and TRBJ2-7; 8 bases agree with TRBD1. The trim removed 0 bases at V and 5 bases at J, leaving 6 bases unmatched. The germline CDR1 and CDR2 sequences are LNHNV and YYDKDF (reference sequence). The CDR3 is 15 amino acids. The CDR3 here is CATSREAQGADEQYF. The CDR3, as DNA: TGTGCCACCAGCAGAGAAGCTCAGGGGGCTGACGAGCAGTACTTC.